These 7 T cell receptor beta chains share one sample of origin, sequenced in a study of control samples from healthy donors and cancer patients. Clones were sequenced by immunoSEQ multiplex PCR, and TCRdb holds only the in-frame ones, with some missing. The sample has about 50,000 clones; about 95% are singletons. Sequenced: blood. These receptors were taken from a man aged 25-45 years in good health.

The chain employs TRBV9 and TRBJ1-4; D not certain. The CDR3 totals 17 residues. Germline CDR1 SGDLS, CDR2 YYNGEE. V was trimmed by 0 bases and J by 0 bases, leaving 12 bases between them. The CDR3 DNA reads TGTGCCAGCAGCGTAGTGGGTTCAGGTGCAACTAATGAAAAACTGTTTTTT. It specifies CASSVVGSGATNEKLFF.

The rearrangement joins TRBV9 to TRBJ2-7; D may correspond to TRBD1 or TRBD2 (6 bases each). The V gene's germline CDR1 is SGDLS and CDR2 YYNGEE. The V gene lost 3 bases and the J gene lost 1 base, with 14 bases spanning the gap. The CDR3 totals 15 residues. The CDR3 loop is CASSAGGGTSYEQYF. CDR3 DNA: TGTGCCAGCAGCGCCGGAGGGGGAACGTCCTACGAGCAGTACTTC.

This chain joins TRBV20-1 and TRBJ2-5; 13 positions match TRBD2. The trim removed 3 bases at V and 2 bases at J, leaving 9 bases unmatched. This CDR3 has 17 residues. Germline assignment: CDR1 DFQATT and CDR2 SNEGSKA (reference sequence). CDR3 residues: CSASPLLAGGPQETQYF. DNA of the CDR3: TGCAGTGCTAGTCCCCTACTAGCGGGAGGGCCACAAGAGACCCAGTACTTC.

This chain links TRBV7-9 with TRBJ1-5, with 8 nucleotides matching TRBD1. This CDR3 is 15 amino acids long. The V segment lost 4 bases and the J segment 2 bases; nucleotides outside the gene matches: 4. Germline CDR1 reads SEHNR; CDR2 reads FQNEAQ (reference sequence). This chain's CDR3 is CASSSRGQGNQPQHF. DNA of the CDR3: TGTGCCAGCAGCTCCCGGGGACAGGGCAATCAGCCCCAGCATTTT.

The V gene is TRBV30, the J gene TRBJ1-2, with 9 bases aligning to TRBD1. Germline CDR1 is GTSNPN and CDR2 is SVGIG (reference sequence). CDR3 length equals 13 residues. V lost 1 base and J lost 8; bases outside the gene matches: 5. Here the CDR3 reads CAWSGQGGGGYTF. DNA of the CDR3: TGTGCCTGGAGTGGACAGGGGGGCGGGGGCTACACCTTC.

The CDR3 here is CASSLGTSGVVYSYNEQFF. The DNA of the CDR3 is TGTGCCAGTAGTTTAGGGACTAGCGGGGTCGTTTACTCCTACAATGAGCAGTTCTTC. The chain couples TRBV19 to TRBJ2-1; 13 nucleotides align to TRBD2. V was pared by 5 bases and J by 0 bases, with 10 bases of the junction left unmatched. CDR1 LNHDA and CDR2 SQIVND come from the germline V gene (reference sequence). The CDR3 sequence is 19 residues long.

The chain carries TRBV18 and TRBJ2-2; TRBD1 agrees at 7 bases. The germline gives CDR1 KGHSH, CDR2 LQKENI. V lost 0 bases and J lost 5; bases outside the gene matches: 6. The CDR3 contains 16 residues. The CDR3 is CASSPPTGFRTGELFF. CDR3 in DNA: TGTGCCAGCTCACCACCGACAGGGTTCCGGACCGGGGAGCTGTTTTTT.